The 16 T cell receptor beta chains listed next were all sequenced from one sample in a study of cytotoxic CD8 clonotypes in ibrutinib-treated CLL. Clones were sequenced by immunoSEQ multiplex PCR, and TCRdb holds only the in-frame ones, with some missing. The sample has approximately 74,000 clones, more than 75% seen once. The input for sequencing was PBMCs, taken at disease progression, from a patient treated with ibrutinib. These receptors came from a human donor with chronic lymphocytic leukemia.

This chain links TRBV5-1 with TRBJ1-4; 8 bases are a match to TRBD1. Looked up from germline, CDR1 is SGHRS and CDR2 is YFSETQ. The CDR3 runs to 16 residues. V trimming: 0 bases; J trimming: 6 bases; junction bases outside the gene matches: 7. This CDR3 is CASSLGPTGADEKLFF. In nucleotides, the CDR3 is TGCGCCAGCAGCTTGGGACCGACAGGGGCGGATGAAAAACTGTTTTTT.

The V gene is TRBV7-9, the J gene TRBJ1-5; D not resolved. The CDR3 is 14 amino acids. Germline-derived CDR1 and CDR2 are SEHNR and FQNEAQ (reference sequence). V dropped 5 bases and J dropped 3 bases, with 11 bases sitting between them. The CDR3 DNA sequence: TGTGCCAGCAGCCGCAGTGGTTCCAATCAGCCCCAGCATTTT. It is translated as CASSRSGSNQPQHF. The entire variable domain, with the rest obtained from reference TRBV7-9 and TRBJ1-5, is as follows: DTGVSQNPRHKITKRGQNVTFRCDPISEHNRLYWYRQTLGQGPEFLTYFQNEAQLEKSRLLSDRFSAERPKGSFSTLEIQRTEQGDSAMYLCASSRSGSNQPQHFGDGTRLSIL.

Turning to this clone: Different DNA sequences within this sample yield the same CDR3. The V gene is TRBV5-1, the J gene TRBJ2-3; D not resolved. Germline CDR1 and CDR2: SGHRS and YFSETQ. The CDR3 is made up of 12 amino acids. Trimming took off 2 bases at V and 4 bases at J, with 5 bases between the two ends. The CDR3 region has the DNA TGCGCCAGCAGCTTCGGAGCAGATACGCAGTATTTT. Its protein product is CASSFGADTQYF.

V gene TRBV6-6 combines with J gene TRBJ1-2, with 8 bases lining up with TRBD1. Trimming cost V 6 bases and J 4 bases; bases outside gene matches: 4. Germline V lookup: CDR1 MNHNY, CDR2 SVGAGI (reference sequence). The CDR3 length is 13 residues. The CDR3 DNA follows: TGTGCCAGCAGCCTGGGGACAGGCTATGGCTACACCTTC. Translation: CASSLGTGYGYTF.

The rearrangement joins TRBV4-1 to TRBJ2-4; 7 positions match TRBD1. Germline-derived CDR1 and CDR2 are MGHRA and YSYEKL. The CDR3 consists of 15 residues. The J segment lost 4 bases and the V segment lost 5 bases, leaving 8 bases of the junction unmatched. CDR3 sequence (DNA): TGCGCCAGCAGCACGACGACAGGGCGAAAAAACATTCAGTACTTC. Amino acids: CASSTTTGRKNIQYF.

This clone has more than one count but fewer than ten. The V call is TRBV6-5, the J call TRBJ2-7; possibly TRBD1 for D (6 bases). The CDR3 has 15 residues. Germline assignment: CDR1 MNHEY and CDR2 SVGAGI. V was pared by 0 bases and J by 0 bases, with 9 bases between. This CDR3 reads CASSYSVDSSYEQYF. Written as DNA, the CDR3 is TGTGCCAGCAGTTACTCTGTGGACAGCTCCTACGAGCAGTACTTC.

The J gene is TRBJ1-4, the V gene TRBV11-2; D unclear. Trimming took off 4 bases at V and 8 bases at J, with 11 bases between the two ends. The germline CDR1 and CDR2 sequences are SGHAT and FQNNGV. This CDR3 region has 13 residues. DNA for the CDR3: TGTGCCAGCAGCTCGTTGGTAGGGGAAAAACTGTTTTTT. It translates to CASSSLVGEKLFF.

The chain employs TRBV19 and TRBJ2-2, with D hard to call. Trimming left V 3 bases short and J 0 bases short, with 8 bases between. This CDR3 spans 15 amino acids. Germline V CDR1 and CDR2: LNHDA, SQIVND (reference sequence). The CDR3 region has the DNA TGTGCCAGTAGTATTCGGCACTCGAACACCGGGGAGCTGTTTTTT. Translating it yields CASSIRHSNTGELFF.

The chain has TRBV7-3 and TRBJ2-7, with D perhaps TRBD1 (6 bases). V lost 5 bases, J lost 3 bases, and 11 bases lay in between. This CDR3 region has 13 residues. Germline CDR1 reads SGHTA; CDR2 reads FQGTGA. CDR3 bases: TGTGCCAGCAGCCGAGACAGGAACTACGAGCAGTACTTC. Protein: CASSRDRNYEQYF.

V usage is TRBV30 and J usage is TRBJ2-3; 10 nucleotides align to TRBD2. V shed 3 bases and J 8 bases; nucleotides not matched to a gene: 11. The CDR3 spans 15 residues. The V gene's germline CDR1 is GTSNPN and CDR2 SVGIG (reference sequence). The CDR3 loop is CAWSLAGARGGTQYF. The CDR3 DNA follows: TGTGCCTGGAGCCTAGCGGGGGCAAGGGGGGGTACGCAGTATTTT.

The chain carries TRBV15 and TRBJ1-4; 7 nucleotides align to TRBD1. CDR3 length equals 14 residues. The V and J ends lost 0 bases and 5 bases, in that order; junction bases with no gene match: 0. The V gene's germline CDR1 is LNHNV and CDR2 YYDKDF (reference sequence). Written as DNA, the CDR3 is TGTGCCACCAGCAGAGACAGGGGGAATGAAAAACTGTTTTTT. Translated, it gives CATSRDRGNEKLFF.

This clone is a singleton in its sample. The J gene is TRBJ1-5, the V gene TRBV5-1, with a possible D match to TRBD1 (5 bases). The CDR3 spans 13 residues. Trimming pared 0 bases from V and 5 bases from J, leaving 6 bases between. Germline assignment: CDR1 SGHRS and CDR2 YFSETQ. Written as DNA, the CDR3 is TGCGCCAGCAGCTTGGTGGGGGATCAGCCCCAGCATTTT. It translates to CASSLVGDQPQHF. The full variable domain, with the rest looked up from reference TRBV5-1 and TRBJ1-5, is KAGVTQTPRYLIKTRGQQVTLSCSPISGHRSVSWYQQTPGQGLQFLFEYFSETQRNKGNFPGRFSGRQFSNSRSEMNVSTLELGDSALYLCASSLVGDQPQHFGDGTRLSIL.

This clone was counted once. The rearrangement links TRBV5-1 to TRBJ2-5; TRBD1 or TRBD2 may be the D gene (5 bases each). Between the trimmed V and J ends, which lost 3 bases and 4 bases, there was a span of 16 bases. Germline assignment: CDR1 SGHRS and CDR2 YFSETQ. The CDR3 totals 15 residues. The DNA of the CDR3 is TGCGCCAGCAGCTCTACCGGGACGCGTGGAGAGACCCAGTACTTC. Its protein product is CASSSTGTRGETQYF.

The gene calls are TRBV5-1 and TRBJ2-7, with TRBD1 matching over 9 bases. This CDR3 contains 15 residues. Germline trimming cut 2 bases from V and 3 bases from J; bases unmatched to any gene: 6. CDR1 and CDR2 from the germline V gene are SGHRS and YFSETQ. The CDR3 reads CASSFIPGQGYEQYF. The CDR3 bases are TGCGCCAGCAGCTTCATTCCGGGACAGGGCTACGAGCAGTACTTC.

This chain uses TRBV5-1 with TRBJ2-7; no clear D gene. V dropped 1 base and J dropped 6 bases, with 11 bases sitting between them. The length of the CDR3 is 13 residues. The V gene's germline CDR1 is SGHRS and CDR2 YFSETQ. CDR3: CASSLSPLGEQYF. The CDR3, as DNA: TGCGCCAGCAGCTTGTCCCCTCTCGGCGAGCAGTACTTC.

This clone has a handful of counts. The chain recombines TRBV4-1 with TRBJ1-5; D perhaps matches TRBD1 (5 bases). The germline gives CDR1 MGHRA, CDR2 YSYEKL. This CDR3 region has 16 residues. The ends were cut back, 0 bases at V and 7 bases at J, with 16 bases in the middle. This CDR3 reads CASSQDRRQGGQPQHF. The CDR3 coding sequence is TGCGCCAGCAGCCAAGATAGGAGGCAGGGTGGACAGCCCCAGCATTTT.